This TCR beta chain was captured by sequencing in a study of long-term antiretroviral therapy in people with HIV. On the study more broadly: It was about a decade after the earliest samples that the 2015 immediate-ART recommendation appeared.

This clone is termed medium-sized. Its target is unknown. Overall study results and limits: Before ART, certain clones expanded, and these dominated the repertoire at all time points.

Survey level was the resolution at which the v3.0 immunoSEQ assay ran. For each individual sample, sequencing targeted about 40,000-55,000 T-cell genomes. Here immunoSEQ multiplex PCR was the method, and the copy in TCRdb shows in-frame clones only, minus some. The table has 20,000 to 25,000 clones, 81% seen once. V lost 4 bases, J lost 5 bases, and 27 bases lay in between. The CDR3 extends over 18 amino acids. The rearrangement links TRBV5-3 to TRBJ1-2; D gene ambiguous. TRBV5-3 is noted as an ORF with a role that remains uncertain. This clonotype was sampled from a man aged 30 to 39 with HIV. The sample consisted of unsorted PBMCs, taken 1.5 years after starting antiretroviral therapy. CDR3 sequence reads: CARSLTYVSRGNAYGYTF. CDR3 sequence (DNA): TGTGCCAGAAGCCTGACCTACGTGTCTCGAGGCAACGCTTATGGCTACACCTTC.